The entry below gives a single TCR beta chain sequence along with its context. Its cognate antigen has yet to be identified. The record has no base qualities; no much larger clone is one base away. The data stem from a study of identical twins (dated by TCRdb to 2015 to 2016). Background for the entire study: TCR alpha and beta repertoires from monozygotic twins, unrelated adults of various ages and cord blood were deep-sequenced to test whether fetal clonotypes persist. To rule out contamination, replicate twin experiments were performed at different times with different library preparation protocols.

Every donor in the study was a healthy Caucasian. The twin cohort consisted of three pairs of female monozygotic twins, all aged roughly 18 to 30 years. Positive isolation kits from Invitrogen were used to isolate the CD4+ and CD8+ T cell populations. CDR1 and CDR2, per the germline V gene, are SGDLS and YYNGEE. Cut back by 4 bases and 0 bases, the V and J ends lie 8 bases apart. Inclusive of the bounding cysteine and phenylalanine, the CDR3 is 15 residues long. Only the CDR3 DNA is retained, 45 bases long and in frame from the first base. Libraries were built with 5' RACE. Data came from an Illumina HiSeq 2000. A universal primer binding site was introduced by template switching, and a unique molecular identifier was present in the final cDNA, enabling accurate counting of TCR cDNA molecules. First-strand cDNA for TCR alpha and beta chains was synthesized from specific primers in the conserved constant-segment region. To control for contamination, each cDNA library was double barcoded with a SMART-Mk sample barcode plus Illumina barcodes. TruSeq adapter sequences, together with Illumina sample barcodes, were added in two successive PCR steps. TCR alpha and beta cDNA libraries were sequenced on the Illumina HiSeq platform with custom primers. Concerning the study's data processing: Raw reads were processed with MiGEC to extract unique molecular identifiers, and MiXCR was used to determine CDR3 positions. For each individual, recombination models were inferred using an EM algorithm with the repgenHMM and IGoR tools. Shared clonotypes were analyzed with the tcR package in R, and sharing was normalized by the product of cloneset sizes. Out-of-frame nonproductive sequences were analyzed to study raw recombination free of thymic and clonal selection effects. TCRdb ran its own pipeline on the public reads, namely fastp trimming at Q25 and MiXCR clone calling, and kept in-frame beta chains. Every entry covers one CDR3 protein and lists the most common genes and DNA from its rows. What appears here as the V and J calls and clone size reflects TCRdb's work, not the paper's. The sample table holds 300,000 to 400,000 distinct CDR3 sequences, of which 9% to 15% were seen once. The ten largest clones capture more than 6% of the sample.

Overall study results and their limits: Conclusions relied on cross-sectional statistical analysis, since the same donors could not be followed over many years. Compared with coincidental sharing between unrelated individuals, out-of-frame TCR alpha sequences shared between twins had an excess of sequences with low generation probability. In monozygotic twins, recombination models systematically underestimated out-of-frame TCR alpha sharing, but the models matched the sharing seen between unrelated individuals. Invariant T cells such as MAIT and iNKT could partly confound zero-insertion analyses, though diverse VJ usage argued against this for most clonotypes. Abundant cord blood beta clonotypes had fewer insertions, young adult naive repertoires showed a similar but weaker trend, and memory repertoires showed no such trend. Excess twin sharing in beta out-of-frame sequences was weaker because fewer shared sequences lowered the signal-to-noise ratio.

These same data were also listed under a study on yellow fever vaccine responses in identical twins. The second study reports: The authors reported that the T cell response to vaccination in identical twins appeared partly convergent and partly personalized. Focusing on identical twins, the study followed the T cell clones that responded to the vaccine, and did so with precision.

The origin of this receptor is a woman under 30 in good health. The sequence links TRBV9 to TRBJ2-6; too little of a D gene remains to name it. The sequenced sample was CD8+ T cells sorted from blood. The base sequence is TGTGCCAGCAGCACTCGAAACTCTGGGGCCAACGTCCTGACTTTC. Translated, it reads CASSTRNSGANVLTF.